This T cell receptor (beta chain) came from a study of blood T cell repertoires in COVID-19. Across the study: The samples span acute and convalescent COVID-19 from the United States, Italy and Spain. Nucleic acid was either cDNA or gDNA, and it came from T cells, B-cell-depleted T cells, or PBMCs.

Per the study methods: Reference gene primers were amplified, and this amplification served to estimate nucleated cell counts. The assay was immunoSEQ multiplex PCR, and TCRdb's table has in-frame clones only and misses some. The DNA was the basis for D and trimming; V, J and clone size are from that table. The table shows some 250,000 clones, with around 82% occurring only once. V was cut by 5 bases and J by 5 bases, with 5 bases left in between. The length of the CDR3 is 11 residues. In germline, CDR1 is MNHEY, CDR2 SMNVEV (reference sequence). Material for sequencing was peripheral blood. The chain carries TRBV27 and TRBJ2-3; D is uncertain. This TCR was sampled from a man aged 45 to 65 with active or convalescent COVID-19. For the CDR3, the DNA is TGTGCCAGCAGTCTTCGAGATACGCAGTATTTT. Translation: CASSLRDTQYF.